This TCR beta chain originates from a study of CD8+CD57+ T cells in acquired aplastic anemia. Overall study context: Sorted CD4+ and CD8+ cells yielded roughly 3.4 ug of DNA on average. General study points: Controls did not differ significantly from patients in CD8+ Simpson's diversity.

This clonotype was counted a single time. No antigen is known for it. Profiling that covered TCR beta VDJ and CDR3 relied on genomic DNA as its template. TCRdb reprocessed the reads via MiXCR and lists one record per CDR3 protein. This sample has under 350,000 distinct CDR3 sequences, with 56% found just once. Patients included in sequencing had previously demonstrated CD8+CD57+ cell expansion by flow cytometry. The origin of this receptor is a human donor with aplastic anemia. The specimen was sorted CD4+, CD8+, or CD8+CD57+ T cells (not recorded which) from PBMCs.

CDR3 nucleotide sequence: TGTGCCAGGGGAACAGGGGGCTCACATGGCACTGAAGCTTTCTTT. Residues: CARGTGGSHGTEAFF. This sequence joins TRBV5-4 and TRBJ1-1, with 9 bases that match TRBD1. Germline CDR1 is SGHNT and CDR2 is YYREEE (reference sequence). J was trimmed by 4 bases and V by 8 bases; bases with no gene match: 12. This CDR3 region has 15 residues.